Listed below are T cell receptor beta chains from one sample, sequenced in a study of radiation and T cells in renal cell carcinoma. Repertoires were generated with immunoSEQ multiplex PCR, while TCRdb's copy carries only in-frame clones and drops some. The sample shows about 130,000 clones, roughly 90% of them seen only once. The material sequenced was blood, taken from a patient whose treatment included radiotherapy and nephrectomy. The source of these receptors is a woman aged 45 to 65 with renal cell carcinoma. The CDR3 runs from the conserved cysteine through the conserved F or W.

v_gene: TRBV18
j_gene: TRBJ1-1
CDR3aa: CASSLNRGIEAFF

v_gene: TRBV5-1
j_gene: TRBJ1-2
CDR3aa: CASSFGDIDGYTF

v_gene: TRBV18
j_gene: TRBJ1-5
CDR3aa: CASSPTGFGQPQHF

v_gene: TRBV6-5
j_gene: TRBJ2-2
CDR3aa: CASSPRRSDTGELFF

v_gene: TRBV7-9
j_gene: TRBJ1-6
CDR3aa: CASSSTWSPLHF

v_gene: TRBV15
j_gene: TRBJ1-2
CDR3aa: CATSRISWANYGYTF

v_gene: TRBV19
j_gene: TRBJ2-5
CDR3aa: CASSPISGRVKETQYF

v_gene: TRBV7-9
j_gene: TRBJ1-4
CDR3aa: CASSLAYEKLFF

v_gene: TRBV19
j_gene: TRBJ1-2
CDR3aa: CASSLGTQGGYGYTF

v_gene: TRBV5-4
j_gene: TRBJ1-3
CDR3aa: CASGKASGNTIYF

v_gene: TRBV19
j_gene: TRBJ2-2
CDR3aa: CASSPLTRPVLTGELFF

v_gene: TRBV18
j_gene: TRBJ1-2
CDR3aa: CASSPVLQVSNYGYTF

v_gene: TRBV7-2
j_gene: TRBJ1-1
CDR3aa: CASSPRQRMNTEAFF

v_gene: TRBV5-6
j_gene: TRBJ1-2
CDR3aa: CASSLGTVKGYTF

v_gene: TRBV6-1
j_gene: TRBJ2-3
CDR3aa: CASSGLQGQTDTQYF

v_gene: TRBV6-5
j_gene: TRBJ1-2
CDR3aa: CASSLGQNYGYTF

v_gene: TRBV6-1
j_gene: TRBJ2-1
CDR3aa: CASSGSLRLAGGGNEQFF

v_gene: TRBV15
j_gene: TRBJ2-7
CDR3aa: CATSRPYRGREQYF

v_gene: TRBV11-2
j_gene: TRBJ2-7
CDR3aa: CASSLNTRGRVEQYF

v_gene: TRBV30
j_gene: TRBJ1-4
CDR3aa: CAWAHNGAVSNEKLFF

v_gene: TRBV5-6
j_gene: TRBJ2-5
CDR3aa: CASSLGLVQGAQETQYF

v_gene: TRBV6-1
j_gene: TRBJ1-5
CDR3aa: CASSERWDQPQHF

v_gene: TRBV7-3
j_gene: TRBJ2-3
CDR3aa: CASSRGIQGDTQYF

v_gene: TRBV6-1
j_gene: TRBJ2-4
CDR3aa: CASFTGSVAKNIQYF

v_gene: TRBV29-1
j_gene: TRBJ1-1
CDR3aa: CSVTRGGGTEAFF

v_gene: TRBV18
j_gene: TRBJ2-3
CDR3aa: CASSRGSTDTQYF

v_gene: TRBV7-2
j_gene: TRBJ1-3
CDR3aa: CASTRAGNTIYF

v_gene: TRBV19
j_gene: TRBJ1-5
CDR3aa: CASSPFQGNQPQHF

v_gene: TRBV18
j_gene: TRBJ1-3
CDR3aa: CASYVRGHRSGNTIYF

v_gene: TRBV7-6
j_gene: TRBJ1-1
CDR3aa: CASSPRQGRSDTEAFF

v_gene: TRBV6-5
j_gene: TRBJ1-4
CDR3aa: CASGQDRGREKLFF

v_gene: TRBV7-6
j_gene: TRBJ1-1
CDR3aa: CASGVVGQGNTEAFF

v_gene: TRBV5-4
j_gene: TRBJ2-3
CDR3aa: CASSLGAGGPADTQYF

v_gene: TRBV9
j_gene: TRBJ2-7
CDR3aa: CALRRLSGEQYF

v_gene: TRBV2
j_gene: TRBJ1-1
CDR3aa: CASSVDRWRDTEAFF

v_gene: TRBV27
j_gene: TRBJ1-2
CDR3aa: CASSASDRNNYGYTF

v_gene: TRBV5-1
j_gene: TRBJ1-4
CDR3aa: CASSSSSATNEKLFF

v_gene: TRBV6-6
j_gene: TRBJ1-4
CDR3aa: CASSFRPGVEKLFF

v_gene: TRBV5-1
j_gene: TRBJ1-1
CDR3aa: CASSLGPIRDNTEAFF

v_gene: TRBV30
j_gene: TRBJ1-1
CDR3aa: CAWKTGLNTEAFF